This TCR beta chain was profiled in a study of cytomegalovirus exposure and HLA in healthy donors (dated 2017 in TCRdb). Regarding the study in general: In an earlier analysis of around 540 of the donors, 250 to 300 Gb of sequence data and 90 million to 120 million unique TCR beta sequences from about 190 million T cells were reported. Roughly 300 gigabases of sequencing data and tens of millions of unique TCR sequences were included in an early release covering about 620 HLA-typed donors. Among the 398 genotyped donors, around 81% belonged to the genetic ancestry cluster associated with self-reported Caucasian donors. The study was designed to test whether signatures of past pathogen exposure could be identified by cataloging public T cell receptors. The study used immunosequencing to profile the T cell repertoires of more than 650 subjects and linked those repertoires to cytomegalovirus serostatus. A separate validation cohort of approximately 120 different subjects was used in addition to the 666-subject first cohort. To predict cytomegalovirus infection status, the study combined high-throughput TCR immunosequencing, statistical association of individual TCRs with disease status, and machine learning. A later analysis re-examined previously published TCR beta repertoires from more than 600 donors and added high-resolution HLA genotyping to investigate patterns of TCR occurrence. In the later analysis, no new phenotypic data were used to find candidate immune exposures; instead, reliance was placed on TCR beta sequences and their occurrence across donors. An earlier analysis of roughly 580 of the donors used high-throughput TCR beta sequencing to judge whether each TCR beta V gene segment behaved as functional or pseudogenic. Donor age, sex, ethnicity and CMV serostatus were compiled together with the repertoire data. A later genetic analysis used genome-wide SNP genotypes for about 55% of the 666 donors, treating that subset as a discovery cohort. Every repertoire in the discovery cohort had been generated on one and the same sequencing platform. Class I and class II HLA loci were covered by the typing at four-digit resolution. Typing coverage varied by locus: roughly 620-640 donors for A, B, C, DRB1 and DQB1; approximately 520 for DQA1; over 600 for DPA1; approximately 490 for DPB1. Because of strong linkage in the cohort, roughly five DR-DQ haplotypes were treated as single units for association and clustering. Among 300 to 500 genotyped donors of the cohort, an average of around 250,000 unique TCR beta nucleotide sequences was sequenced per donor, of which 15% to 20% were non-productive.

Overall results and qualifications from the work: V-gene and J-gene trimming of TCR beta chains was associated with a missense DCLRE1C variant in a later genetic analysis, and the association was replicated in an independent cohort. Several of the top co-occurrence clusters appeared to be linked to parvovirus B19, influenza, CMV and Epstein-Barr virus, according to a later analysis. Because some donors lacked HLA typing at each locus, the association tests relied only on the typed subset. Immune exposure information for the cohort was limited to CMV serostatus. Assigning TCR associations to individual alleles was difficult when HLA alleles, especially DR and DQ, strongly co-occurred. In a later analysis, most CMV-associated TCR beta chains were found to appear HLA-restricted, with HLA associations seemingly driven largely by CMV exposure. In a later analysis, TCR association rates were found to vary across HLA loci, with the most associated TCRs seen for DRB1 alleles and the fewest for HLA-C alleles. An earlier analysis of 587 of the donors showed that most TCR beta V segments appeared in productive rearrangements either about 90% or about 30% of the time, which broadly matched IMGT annotations. A further reported finding was that TCR beta sequences accurately predicted the HLA-A and HLA-B alleles for most subjects in the first cohort. At a false discovery rate of 0.05, a later analysis linked 15,000 to 20,000 TCR beta sequences to specific HLA alleles. Most TCR sequences were observed very rarely across donors, whereas some public TCRs were present in many individuals. Correlated functional status among segregating V segments might reflect linkage disequilibrium, but an unknown experimental factor could not be ruled out. In vitro tests confirmed that a few of the cytomegalovirus-associated TCR beta chains recognize cytomegalovirus antigens. Compared with equally common non-associated chains, HLA-associated TCR beta chains in a later analysis were more clonally expanded and had lower generation probabilities. In this cohort, only TCR beta chains were sequenced, and detectable features were limited by the absence of alpha or paired-chain data. The 87-base-pair reads could not distinguish some IMGT-functional V segments, including TRBV6-2 and TRBV6-3, so those segments were excluded. According to the authors, the approach could potentially be generalized to other disease states and immunological phenotypes. A later genetic analysis reported fewer N-insertions in productive TCRs among donors in an Asian-associated ancestry cluster than the roughly 640-donor mean. The presence/absence analyses assumed that sequencing depth was roughly uniform across donors, and that assumption may not be true. Around 16 rarely observed V segments, including chromosome 9 orphons, were excluded from the earlier analysis of about 600 of the donors because counts were too low. The classifier was reported to diagnose cytomegalovirus status with high specificity and sensitivity in both the original cohort and the validation cohort. The study gave a list of about 160 TCR beta chains associated with cytomegalovirus. A group of highly shared sequence variants was considered likely to be a technical artifact of the sequencing pipeline.

The library was obtained by the immunoSEQ multiplex PCR assay. The multiplex PCR relied on a mix of 60 forward primers for TCR Vbeta segments and 13 reverse primers for TCR Jbeta segments. The CDR3 region of rearranged TCR beta genes was amplified from genomic DNA with a multiplex PCR assay. The Illumina HiSeq System was used to sequence the amplified TCR beta libraries as 87-base-pair reads. The paper's processing steps were these. A later analysis tallied roughly 76 million unique TCR beta chains across the 700 or so repertoires, and around 12 million of those chains were shared by two or more donors. Raw reads were error-corrected and collapsed into unique sequences by a nearest-neighbor algorithm in which closely related sequences were merged to remove PCR and sequencing errors. To assign V, D and J gene segments, CDR3 sequences were aligned to IMGT reference sequences. For a sequence to be retained, a match of at least six nucleotides to both a V gene segment and a J gene segment was required. Rearrangements were classified as productive when the CDR3 lacked stop codons and remained in frame with V and J, and all other rearrangements were classified as non-productive. Following IMGT convention, CDR3 was defined as the stretch from the second conserved V-encoded cysteine to the conserved J-encoded phenylalanine. In an earlier analysis of 550 to 650 of the donors, sequences lacking an unambiguous match to a single V gene segment were excluded. In an earlier analysis of roughly 600 of the donors, a V segment was called functional when productive rearrangements were above 56.7%, and segregating when the standard deviation between donors exceeded 5%. To diagnose cytomegalovirus status from the catalog of TCR beta chain sequences, a statistical classification framework was built. In a later analysis, TCR nucleotide sequences were compared against IMGT/GENE-DB human TR gene sequences so that V and J genes could be assigned. A later analysis assigned CDR3 sequences and most-parsimonious VDJ recombination scenarios with the TCRdist pipeline. In a later analysis, every TCR beta chain was defined by the combination of its CDR3 amino acid sequence and its V-gene family, and reads without a unique V-gene family were dropped. To address suspected cross-contamination and a sequencing artifact, a later analysis removed approximately 590 highly shared, low-generation-probability nucleotide sequences. In a later analysis, a clonal expansion index was calculated for each public chain from normalized within-repertoire ranks of inferred template counts. A later analysis computed generation probabilities with a VDJ recombination model fitted to out-of-frame rearrangements, and checked the results against IGoR. A later analysis scored TCR-TCR, TCR-HLA and TCR-CMV co-occurrence with hypergeometric tests, applying a repertoire-size bias correction to TCR pairs. False discovery rates were estimated in a later analysis by permuting HLA or CMV assignments 20 times. In a later analysis, co-occurring TCRs were grouped using DBSCAN, with TCRdist sequence similarity added in when clustering inside HLA-allele-positive subsets. Repertoires with fewer than 30,000 or more than 120,000 public chains, plus five repertoires with anomalous nucleotide sharing, were excluded from co-occurrence clustering. Not all clones reach the TCRdb copy of this immuneACCESS table, which keeps in-frame sequences only. Checked studies attribute under half of the gap to unresolved V genes and leave the rest unexplained. V and J calls and clone size come straight from that table; D and trimming were deduced from the DNA. Here the sample has more than 150,000 clones; more than 60% occur a single time. In total, the top ten clones hold roughly 1.4% of the sample.

CDR3 length: 15 amino acids, cysteine to phenylalanine. The only DNA kept is the CDR3, 45 bases in frame from the first base. From the germline V gene, CDR1 is SGHTA and CDR2 is FQGNSA. Trimming takes 5 bases off V and 5 bases off J; junction bases not matched to a gene: 12. About this clone itself: Its antigen specificity is not known. No much larger clonotype is one base removed from it; base qualities were not supplied.

The cohort was made up of approximately 700 healthy bone marrow donors. All cohort members were sampled while nominally healthy, although unrecorded immune exposures were likely present. The donor tested CMV seronegative, placing the donor among the 350 to 400 seronegative members of the cohort. A peripheral blood sample was provided by each donor, and peripheral blood mononuclear cells were used for TCR beta sequencing. The Qiagen DNeasy Blood Extraction Kit was used to extract genomic DNA from the blood cell samples. The origin of this receptor is a man aged 18 to 30 in good health and CMV-seronegative. The rearranged segments are TRBV7-2 and TRBJ2-7; 7 of the junction bases match TRBD2. Input material: PBMCs. DNA sequence: TGTGCCAGCAGCCGAGGGGAGGGCTTTGGTAACGAGCAGTACTTC. Translated, this gives CASSRGEGFGNEQYF.